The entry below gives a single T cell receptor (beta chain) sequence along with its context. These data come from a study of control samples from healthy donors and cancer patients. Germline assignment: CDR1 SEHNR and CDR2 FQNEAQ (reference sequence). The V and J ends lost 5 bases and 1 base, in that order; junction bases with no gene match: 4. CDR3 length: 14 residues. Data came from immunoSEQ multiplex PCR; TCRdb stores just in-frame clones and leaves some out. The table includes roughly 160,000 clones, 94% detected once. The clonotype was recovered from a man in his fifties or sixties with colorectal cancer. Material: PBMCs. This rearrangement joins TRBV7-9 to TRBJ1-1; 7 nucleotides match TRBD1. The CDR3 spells CASSGQGGNTEAFF. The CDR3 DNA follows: TGTGCCAGCAGCGGCCAGGGGGGGAACACTGAAGCTTTCTTT.